These 16 T cell receptor beta chains originate from one sample sequenced in a study of glioma-infiltrating T cells after dendritic cell vaccination. The time point: after dendritic cell vaccination, including at tumor progression/relapse. Some clones are missing from TCRdb's copy, which holds only in-frame ones; the method was immunoSEQ multiplex PCR. The sample lists 70,000 to 100,000 clones, over 80% occurring once. Sequencing was performed on blood, taken after dendritic cell vaccination. The receptor source for this set is a human donor with glioblastoma.

The V and J genes are TRBV7-6 and TRBJ1-6; possible D gene TRBD1, 6 bases. Per germline, CDR1 SGHVS and CDR2 FNYEAQ. The CDR3 is 14 amino acids. V shed 8 bases and J shed 7 bases, with 15 bases lying between them. This chain's CDR3 is CASSEGVSNSPLHF. Here the CDR3 DNA reads TGTGCCAGCTCAGAGGGGGTGTCAAATTCACCCCTCCACTTT.

This clone was observed a handful of times. The chain links TRBV7-2 to TRBJ1-4, with D tentatively TRBD1 (5 bases). V lost 7 bases, J lost 8 bases, and 14 bases lay in between. This CDR3 contains 13 residues. Germline assignment: CDR1 SGHTA and CDR2 FQGNSA. Here the CDR3 reads CASTSQVREKLFF. For the CDR3, the DNA is TGTGCCAGCACCTCACAGGTTCGCGAAAAACTGTTTTTT.

The chain recombines TRBV10-3 with TRBJ2-5, with 10 bases matching TRBD2. V lost 7 bases and J lost 3; bases outside the gene matches: 5. CDR3 size: 14 residues. Germline assignment: CDR1 ENHRY and CDR2 SYGVKD. This chain's CDR3 is CAITPAGGEETQYF. The CDR3 DNA reads as TGTGCCATCACCCCAGCGGGGGGGGAAGAGACCCAGTACTTC.

About this clone: One end of the junction does not line up with germline, which may come from a read error. This chain connects TRBV7-7 to TRBJ2-2, with a tentative D call TRBD1 (6 bases). CDR3 length equals 16 residues. Looked up from germline, CDR1 is SSHAT and CDR2 is FNYEAQ (reference sequence). This CDR3 is CASSQQPGQNTGELFF. The CDR3 DNA reads TGTGCTAGCAGCCAACAACCGGGACAGAACACCGGGGAGCTGTTTTTT.

The chain carries TRBV6-1 and TRBJ1-1, with 8 bases fitting TRBD1. Losses at the gene ends were 6 bases for V and 9 bases for J; bases not matched to a gene: 9. The CDR3 runs 13 residues. The germline V gene encodes CDR1 MNHNS and CDR2 SASEGT. In nucleotides, the CDR3 is TGTGCCAGCAGGATCGGGACAGGATCGCAAGCTTTCTTT. Its translation: CASRIGTGSQAFF.

This clone appeared once. This chain connects TRBV7-3 to TRBJ2-2; 8 positions match TRBD1. The CDR3 is made up of 13 amino acids. With 5 bases clipped from V and 6 bases from J, the junction kept 2 bases outside the gene matches. CDR1 and CDR2 from the germline V gene are SGHTA and FQGTGA. The CDR3 DNA follows: TGTGCCAGCAGCCAGGGGGCGGCCGGGGAGCTGTTTTTT. Amino acids: CASSQGAAGELFF.

The gene calls are TRBV5-1 and TRBJ1-1; 7 bases line up with TRBD1. The germline CDR1 and CDR2 sequences are SGHRS and YFSETQ. This CDR3 is built from 15 residues. V gave up 1 base and J gave up 5 bases; unmatched junction bases: 8. This chain's CDR3 is CASSLLTGSDTEAFF. In DNA, the CDR3 is TGCGCCAGCAGCTTGTTGACAGGGAGCGATACTGAAGCTTTCTTT.

This CDR3 is CASSYKAGGATDTQYF. CDR3 coding DNA: TGTGCCAGCAGTTATAAAGCGGGGGGGGCCACAGATACGCAGTATTTT. V is TRBV6-5 and J is TRBJ2-3, with 10 bases matching TRBD2. The CDR3 length is 16 residues. V gave up 3 bases and J gave up 2 bases; unmatched junction bases: 5. Germline values: CDR1 MNHEY, CDR2 SVGAGI.

This rearrangement joins TRBV7-9 to TRBJ1-3; perhaps TRBD1 as D (6 bases). This CDR3 comprises 17 residues. CDR1 SEHNR and CDR2 FQNEAQ come from the germline V gene (reference sequence). Trimming took off 4 bases at V and 0 bases at J, with 16 bases between the two ends. The CDR3 loop reads CASSSDRSATSGNTIYF. The DNA of the CDR3 is TGTGCCAGCAGCTCTGACAGGTCCGCGACCTCTGGAAACACCATATATTTT.

The chain joins TRBV5-1 to TRBJ1-1; D remains unclear. Trimming removed 7 bases from V and 5 bases from J, with 15 bases in between. CDR3 length equals 13 residues. CDR1 is SGHRS, CDR2 YFSETQ, per germline. The CDR3 loop reads CASRYFGGTEAFF. The CDR3 nucleotides read TGCGCCAGCCGCTACTTTGGCGGTACTGAAGCTTTCTTT.

Concerning this clone itself: One end of the junction varies from germline; a read error may be responsible. The chain carries TRBV5-1 and TRBJ1-1; possible D gene TRBD1, 5 bases. Germline values: CDR1 SGHRS, CDR2 YFSETQ. The CDR3 contains 14 residues. The DNA of the CDR3 is TGCGCCAGCGGCTTGGCGGGGGGGAACACTGAAGCTTTCTTT. It yields the protein CASGLAGGNTEAFF.

The V call is TRBV4-2, the J call TRBJ1-2; TRBD1 might be the D (5 bases). Germline V lookup: CDR1 LGHNA, CDR2 YNFKEQ. This CDR3 contains 13 residues. The V and J ends lost 4 bases and 7 bases respectively, with 13 bases between them. The CDR3 DNA reads TGTGCCAGCAGCCCACCGGGACTCCTTGGCTACACCTTC. Protein: CASSPPGLLGYTF.

The chain carries TRBV5-8 and TRBJ1-1; D is unresolved. The V end was cut by 0 bases, the J end by 5 bases, with 11 bases between. Germline assignment: CDR1 SGHTS and CDR2 YDEGEE. This CDR3 has 14 residues. The CDR3 region is CASSLDEGTTEAFF. CDR3 nucleotide sequence: TGTGCCAGCAGCTTGGACGAGGGTACAACTGAAGCTTTCTTT.

V and J are TRBV27 and TRBJ2-3; D possibly corresponds to TRBD2 (5 bases). Trimming removed 3 bases at V and 2 bases at J, with 12 bases between. CDR3 length equals 15 residues. CDR1 MNHEY and CDR2 SMNVEV come from the germline V gene (reference sequence). CDR3 sequence (DNA): TGTGCCAGCAGTTTTGCCTCGGGATACACAGATACGCAGTATTTT. Protein: CASSFASGYTDTQYF.

The V gene is TRBV6-5, the J gene TRBJ1-2; D remains ambiguous. The CDR3 is 11 residues long. Germline V lookup: CDR1 MNHEY, CDR2 SVGAGI. V gave up 2 bases and J gave up 7 bases, with 5 bases separating them. The CDR3 bases are TGTGCCAGCAGTTACGGGAGTGGCTACACCTTC. It translates to CASSYGSGYTF.

The chain is built from TRBV4-1 and TRBJ1-4; TRBD1 matches 7 bases. V shed 3 bases, J shed 5 bases, and the junction held 15 bases outside the gene matches. CDR1 is MGHRA, CDR2 YSYEKL, per germline. The CDR3 covers 18 residues. The CDR3, as DNA: TGCGCCAGCAGCCAGCCTGCAGGGCCCCGGGACAGCAATGAAAAACTGTTTTTT. It specifies CASSQPAGPRDSNEKLFF.